A selection of T cell receptor beta chains follows, all from one sample in a study of T cell responses to AZD1222 COVID-19 vaccine. TCRdb's table, derived via immunoSEQ multiplex PCR, lists solely in-frame clones and lacks some. The sample has under 200,000 clones, more than 75% seen once. The sample consisted of peripheral blood, taken 28 days after the second AZD1222 dose. The receptor source for this set is an adult who received the AZD1222 COVID-19 vaccine. CDR3s include the opening cysteine and the closing phenylalanine or tryptophan. A D gene is named only where the DNA matches it firmly. Part of the rows lack a size; the others show once, few, many or a class for expanded clones.

j_call | d_call | clone_size | v_call | cdr3_nt | cdr3_aa
TRBJ2-1 | . | . | TRBV7-6 | TGTGCCAGCAGCGCCTCGCTTGATGCCTACAATGAGCAGTTCTTC | CASSASLDAYNEQFF
TRBJ2-2 | . | few | TRBV7-3 | TGTGCCAGCAGGTTAGCGGGACAGCACACCGGGGAGCTGTTTTTT | CASRLAGQHTGELFF
TRBJ2-3 | . | . | TRBV4-2 | TGTGCCAGCAGCCAAGTTCCTGGACTGAGCACAGATACGCAGTATTTT | CASSQVPGLSTDTQYF
TRBJ2-2 | . | . | TRBV18 | TGTGCCAGCTCATCCCCAGGCGAGGCCGGGGAGCTGTTTTTT | CASSSPGEAGELFF
TRBJ2-1 | TRBD1 | . | TRBV28 | TGTGCCAGCAGAGGGTCCGGACAGGGGGTTACCTACAATGAGCAGTTCTTC | CASRGSGQGVTYNEQFF
TRBJ1-2 | . | . | TRBV30 | TGTGCCTGGAGTGGGGGAGGCGGCTACACCTTC | CAWSGGGGYTF
TRBJ1-2 | . | . | TRBV5-6 | TGTGCCAGCAGCCCGGTGGCGGGTGGCGGCTATGGCTACACCTTC | CASSPVAGGGYGYTF
TRBJ2-1 | . | . | TRBV21-1 | TGTGCCAGCAGCAAATTCGGGGGGGACAGGCCCTCCTACAATGAGCAGTTCTTC | CASSKFGGDRPSYNEQFF
TRBJ1-6 | . | . | TRBV15 | TGTGCCACCAGCAGGGCCTTAGGGTATTCACCCCTCCACTTT | CATSRALGYSPLHF
TRBJ2-1 | TRBD2 | . | TRBV24-1 | TGTGCCACCAGTGACCCGGGACTAGGTGTGAATGAGCAGTTCTTC | CATSDPGLGVNEQFF
TRBJ2-5 | . | . | TRBV18 | TGTGCCAGCTCACCAGGGGTAACCCAAGAGACCCAGTACTTC | CASSPGVTQETQYF
TRBJ2-2 | . | . | TRBV2 | TGTGCCAGCAGTGAGGGTGCCCCACAGACCGGGGAGCTGTTTTTT | CASSEGAPQTGELFF
TRBJ2-1 | TRBD1 | once | TRBV15 | TGTGCCACCAGCAGAGGACAGGGGGCACACAATGAGCAGTTCTTC | CATSRGQGAHNEQFF
TRBJ2-7 | . | . | TRBV27 | TGTGCCAGCAGCCCTAGCTCCTACGAGCAGTACTTC | CASSPSSYEQYF
TRBJ1-3 | . | . | TRBV14 | TGTGCCAGCAGCCAAGGAGTCGTCACCATATATTTT | CASSQGVVTIYF
TRBJ1-2 | TRBD1 | . | TRBV4-3 | TGCGCCAGCAGCCAAGAAGGCAGGGGGCAAGGTGGCTACACCTTC | CASSQEGRGQGGYTF
TRBJ1-1 | . | . | TRBV9 | TGTGCCAGCAGCCTCCTACCGAACACTGAAGCTTTCTTT | CASSLLPNTEAFF
TRBJ2-1 | TRBD2 | . | TRBV9 | TGTGCCAGCAGCGTAGGGACTAGCGATTTAAATGAGCAGTTCTTC | CASSVGTSDLNEQFF
TRBJ2-2 | . | . | TRBV4-1 | TGCGCCAGCAGCCATCCCCCAGGTCAGGGCGGCACCGGGGAGCTGTTTTTT | CASSHPPGQGGTGELFF
TRBJ2-7 | . | . | TRBV28 | TGTGCCAGCACCCCGGGGTGGGGCCCCTCCTACGAGCAGTACTTC | CASTPGWGPSYEQYF